This record covers a single T cell receptor beta chain. What it recognizes is unknown. TCRdb's copy holds only in-frame clones and misses some; the assay was immunoSEQ multiplex PCR. The sample consists of around 35,000 clones, approximately 87% of them appearing once. This specimen comes from a study of T cells in narcolepsy. The study, taken as a whole, reports: Reportedly, autoreactive clonotypes were serially detected in patients' blood but not controls'. No autoreactive T cell clone sequences appeared in some memory CD4+ repertoires. Autoreactive HCRT-specific and TRIB2-specific clonotypes were marked in same-patient CSF-versus-blood CD4+ comparisons.

The CDR3 length is 14 residues. CDR1 and CDR2 from the germline V gene are LNHDA and SQIVND (reference sequence). Trimming pared 7 bases from V and 6 bases from J, leaving 13 bases between. Sequencing was done on a sample of CD45RA- memory CD4+ T cells from PBMCs. The V gene is TRBV19, the J gene TRBJ1-6, with D unresolved. This receptor was obtained from a human donor with narcolepsy. The CDR3 loop reads CASKSTGPNSPLHF. The CDR3 nucleotides are TGTGCCAGTAAATCCACTGGGCCTAATTCACCCCTCCACTTT.